A selection of T cell receptor beta chains follows, all from one sample in a study of cytomegalovirus exposure and HLA in healthy donors. Only in-frame clones appear in the TCRdb table, and some are missing; sequencing was by immunoSEQ multiplex PCR. This repertoire shows some 69,000 clones, under 80% found once; its top ten account for about 14%. The sample was PBMCs. Source of these receptors: a male donor in good health and CMV-seropositive. The CDR3 runs from the conserved cysteine through the conserved F or W. Each record gives: J gene, V gene, D gene, CDR3 DNA, CDR3 protein. D genes are given only for firm matches.

TRBJ2-7 TRBV5-4 . TGTGCCAGCAGCCATTGGGACACCCTTTACGAGCAGTACTTC CASSHWDTLYEQYF
TRBJ1-6 TRBV6-1 TRBD1 TGTGCCAGCAGATTTGGACAGGGAAGCATTTCACCCCTCCACTTT CASRFGQGSISPLHF
TRBJ2-1 TRBV5-1 TRBD2 TGCGCCAGCAGCTTGGTGGCGGGAGGGGCCAATGAGCAGTTCTTC CASSLVAGGANEQFF
TRBJ2-5 TRBV13 . TGTGCCAGCAGTATGTCCGGGATCGAAGAGACCCAGTACTTC CASSMSGIEETQYF
TRBJ1-2 TRBV11-2 TRBD1 TGTGCCAGCAGCTTCTGGGGACAGTCTAACTATGGCTACACCTTC CASSFWGQSNYGYTF
TRBJ2-5 TRBV5-1 TRBD1 TGCGCCAGCAGCTTCGGGACAGGGAAGTACCAAGAGACCCAGTACTTC CASSFGTGKYQETQYF
TRBJ2-5 TRBV2 TRBD2 TGTGCCAGCAGTGCACGGGGGGGGGCAGAGACCCAGTACTTC CASSARGGAETQYF
TRBJ2-1 TRBV5-5 TRBD2 TGTGCCAGCAGCCGTAGCGGGAGAAATTACAATGAGCAGTTCTTC CASSRSGRNYNEQFF
TRBJ1-1 TRBV18 . TGTGCCAGCTCACCACCGAGGGGGACACTGAACACTGAAGCTTTCTTT CASSPPRGTLNTEAFF
TRBJ1-1 TRBV27 . TGTGCCAGCAGTTTGTACTTTCCGAACACTGAAGCTTTCTTT CASSLYFPNTEAFF
TRBJ2-1 TRBV19 TRBD1 TGTGCCAGTAGTATCCCCGGGACAGGGTTGGACAATGAGCAGTTCTTC CASSIPGTGLDNEQFF
TRBJ1-6 TRBV18 TRBD1 TGTGCCAGCTCCCCTGCTTACAGGGGAAATTCACCCCTCCACTTT CASSPAYRGNSPLHF